Below are 17 T cell receptor beta chains sequenced from a single sample in a study of blood T cell repertoires in COVID-19. Assay: immunoSEQ multiplex PCR; the TCRdb copy retains only in-frame clones and omits some. Here the sample spans about 400,000 clones, roughly 89% being singletons. Sequenced input: PBMCs or T cells enriched from blood (not recorded which). Receptor source: a woman aged 25 to 45 who had recovered from COVID-19.

This clone is a singleton in its sample. This chain joins TRBV24-1 and TRBJ1-4; 9 positions match TRBD1. The germline V gene encodes CDR1 KGHDR and CDR2 SFDVKD. The CDR3 is made up of 16 amino acids. V shed 4 bases and J 8 bases; nucleotides not matched to a gene: 10. Here the CDR3 DNA reads TGTGCCACCAGTGAACGAACCGGGACAGGGAGAGAAAAACTGTTTTTT. It specifies CATSERTGTGREKLFF.

V and J are TRBV15 and TRBJ2-2, with a tentative D call TRBD2 (5 bases). V dropped 1 base and J dropped 5 bases, with 14 bases sitting between them. Germline V CDR1 and CDR2: LNHNV, YYDKDF (reference sequence). The CDR3 contains 16 residues. The CDR3 nucleotides are TGTGCCACCAGCAGAGTAGGAGGTGTTGGGACCGGGGAGCTGTTTTTT. This gives the protein CATSRVGGVGTGELFF.

The rearrangement uses TRBV12-5 and TRBJ2-7; TRBD2 agrees at 13 bases. The V gene end was trimmed by 1 base and the J gene end by 6 bases; junction bases not matched to a gene: 9. Germline V CDR1 and CDR2: LGHNT, FRNRAP. There are 17 residues in the CDR3. The CDR3 DNA follows: TGTGCTAGTGGTTTGGGACACGGGACTAGCGGGAACTCCGAGCAGTACTTC. This gives the protein CASGLGHGTSGNSEQYF. Filled out from reference TRBV12-5 and TRBJ2-7, the complete variable domain reads DARVTQTPRHKVTEMGQEVTMRCQPILGHNTVFWYRQTMMQGLELLAYFRNRAPLDDSGMPKDRFSAEMPDATLATLKIQPSEPRDSAVYFCASGLGHGTSGNSEQYFGPGTRLTVT.

This chain links TRBV30 with TRBJ1-2; D not certain. CDR1 is GTSNPN, CDR2 SVGIG, per germline (reference sequence). The CDR3 is made up of 13 amino acids. V lost 0 bases, J lost 7 bases, and 12 bases lay in between. The chain's CDR3 is CAWSVTTRSGYTF. The CDR3 DNA reads TGTGCCTGGAGTGTAACGACCCGGAGTGGCTACACCTTC. The full variable domain, completed using reference TRBV30 and TRBJ1-2, is SQTIHQWPATLVQPVGSPLSLECTVEGTSNPNLYWYRQAAGRGLQLLFYSVGIGQISSEVPQNLSASRPQDRQFILSSKKLLLSDSGFYLCAWSVTTRSGYTFGSGTRLTVV.

The chain links TRBV28 to TRBJ1-2; TRBD1 matches at 8 bases. Germline values: CDR1 MDHEN, CDR2 SYDVKM. The junction had 15 bases not matched to a gene; V was cut back by 5 bases and J by 4 bases. The CDR3 is made up of 17 amino acids. The CDR3 DNA reads TGTGCCAGCAGTCTACCGGTCAGGGGGCACCCATCCTATGGCTACACCTTC. Its protein is CASSLPVRGHPSYGYTF.

This rearrangement joins TRBV19 to TRBJ1-5, with D perhaps matching TRBD1 (6 bases). V gave up 0 bases and J gave up 10 bases, with 10 bases separating them. The germline V gene has CDR1 LNHDA and CDR2 SQIVND (reference sequence). The length of the CDR3 is 13 residues. The CDR3 reads CASSIDRGHPQHF. DNA for the CDR3: TGTGCCAGTAGTATAGACCGGGGACATCCCCAGCATTTT. Filled out from reference TRBV19 and TRBJ1-5, the complete variable domain reads DGGITQSPKYLFRKEGQNVTLSCEQNLNHDAMYWYRQDPGQGLRLIYYSQIVNDFQKGDIAEGYSVSREKKESFPLTVTSAQKNPTAFYLCASSIDRGHPQHFGDGTRLSIL.

V is TRBV10-1 and J is TRBJ2-1; TRBD2 aligns across 7 bases. The CDR3 sequence is 15 residues long. In germline, CDR1 is WNHNN, CDR2 SYGVQD (reference sequence). The J segment lost 9 bases and the V segment lost 6 bases, leaving 14 bases of the junction unmatched. This CDR3 reads CASSPLAVSAGEQFF. As DNA, the CDR3 is TGCGCCAGCAGCCCTCTAGCGGTCTCCGCGGGTGAGCAGTTCTTC.

The CDR3 DNA follows: TGTGCCAGCAGCCCGAGGGCCGGTTTTATGGGTGAAAAACTGTTTTTT. Encoded protein: CASSPRAGFMGEKLFF. V gene TRBV5-6 combines with J gene TRBJ1-4; no clear D gene. The CDR3 length is 16 residues. CDR1 and CDR2 from the germline V gene are SGHDT and YYEEEE. The V end was cut by 4 bases, the J end by 7 bases, with 20 bases between.

This clone has just one count. J is TRBJ2-1 and V is TRBV30, with D perhaps TRBD2 (6 bases). This CDR3 region has 13 residues. Looked up from germline, CDR1 is GTSNPN and CDR2 is SVGIG (reference sequence). Trimming stripped 4 bases from V and 10 bases from J, with 17 bases between. The CDR3, as DNA: TGTGCCTGGACCAGACTAGTTGCTCGCGAGCAGTTCTTC. Its translation: CAWTRLVAREQFF.

The chain has TRBV2 and TRBJ1-5, with 7 positions matching TRBD1. This CDR3 spans 18 amino acids. Trimming took 7 bases from V and 0 from J; bases not matched to a gene: 15. The germline gives CDR1 SNHLY, CDR2 FYNNEI. In nucleotides, the CDR3 is TGTGCCAGCACCCTTCGGGGACAGACAACGTATAGCAATCAGCCCCAGCATTTT. As protein: CASTLRGQTTYSNQPQHF.

This clone has only one observation. The chain carries TRBV9 and TRBJ1-2; 8 bases match TRBD1. Germline CDR1 reads SGDLS; CDR2 reads YYNGEE. The junction had 10 bases not matched to a gene; V was cut back by 0 bases and J by 3 bases. The CDR3 contains 17 residues. DNA for the CDR3: TGTGCCAGCAGCGTAGGACAGGGGCATCGGAGGGACTATGGCTACACCTTC. It translates to CASSVGQGHRRDYGYTF.

This chain connects TRBV11-2 to TRBJ2-7; 11 nucleotides line up with TRBD2. The CDR3 totals 15 residues. V shed 1 base, J shed 4 bases, and the junction held 3 bases outside the gene matches. Per germline, CDR1 SGHAT and CDR2 FQNNGV. Written as DNA, the CDR3 is TGTGCCAGCAGCTTAGGACTAGCGGGATCGTACGAGCAGTACTTC. It yields the protein CASSLGLAGSYEQYF.

The J gene is TRBJ2-7, the V gene TRBV10-1, with 7 bases that match TRBD2. Unmatched junction bases numbered 10, after V lost 4 bases and J lost 7 bases. This CDR3 has 14 amino acids. Looked up from germline, CDR1 is WNHNN and CDR2 is SYGVQD (reference sequence). CDR3 sequence: CASSVAGALREQYF. In nucleotides, the CDR3 is TGCGCCAGCAGTGTTGCGGGAGCACTTAGGGAGCAGTACTTC.

V usage is TRBV28 and J usage is TRBJ2-3, with D possibly matching TRBD2 (7 bases). From germline, CDR1 is MDHEN and CDR2 SYDVKM. CDR3 length equals 15 residues. V lost 5 bases and J lost 3, with 15 bases in between. CDR3 nucleotide sequence: TGTGCCAGCAGTGCAAGGGGGGGCGCAACAGATACGCAGTATTTT. Amino acids: CASSARGGATDTQYF.

DNA of the CDR3: TGCAGCGTTGGGCTGGCCTACGAGCAGTACTTC. Protein product: CSVGLAYEQYF. This chain connects TRBV29-1 to TRBJ2-7, with D uncertain. This CDR3 spans 11 amino acids. Germline V lookup: CDR1 SQVTM, CDR2 ANQGSEA. V was pared by 4 bases and J by 2 bases, with 6 bases between.

The rearrangement links TRBV6-6 to TRBJ1-2; no definite D call. CDR1 is MNHNY and CDR2 is SVGAGI in the germline V gene (reference sequence). The V end was cut by 0 bases, the J end by 1 base, with 6 bases between. CDR3 length equals 14 residues. Here the CDR3 DNA reads TGTGCCAGCAGTTACTCGACATTTAACTATGGCTACACCTTC. This translates into CASSYSTFNYGYTF.

This sequence joins TRBV5-1 and TRBJ1-5; D is unresolved. CDR1 and CDR2 from the germline V gene are SGHRS and YFSETQ. This CDR3 has 13 residues. V lost 1 base to trimming and J lost 5 bases, with 7 bases between them. The CDR3, as DNA: TGCGCCAGCAGCTTGAGGGAGGATCAGCCCCAGCATTTT. It is translated as CASSLREDQPQHF. Full variable domain (outside the CDR3, taken from reference TRBV5-1 and TRBJ1-5): KAGVTQTPRYLIKTRGQQVTLSCSPISGHRSVSWYQQTPGQGLQFLFEYFSETQRNKGNFPGRFSGRQFSNSRSEMNVSTLELGDSALYLCASSLREDQPQHFGDGTRLSIL.